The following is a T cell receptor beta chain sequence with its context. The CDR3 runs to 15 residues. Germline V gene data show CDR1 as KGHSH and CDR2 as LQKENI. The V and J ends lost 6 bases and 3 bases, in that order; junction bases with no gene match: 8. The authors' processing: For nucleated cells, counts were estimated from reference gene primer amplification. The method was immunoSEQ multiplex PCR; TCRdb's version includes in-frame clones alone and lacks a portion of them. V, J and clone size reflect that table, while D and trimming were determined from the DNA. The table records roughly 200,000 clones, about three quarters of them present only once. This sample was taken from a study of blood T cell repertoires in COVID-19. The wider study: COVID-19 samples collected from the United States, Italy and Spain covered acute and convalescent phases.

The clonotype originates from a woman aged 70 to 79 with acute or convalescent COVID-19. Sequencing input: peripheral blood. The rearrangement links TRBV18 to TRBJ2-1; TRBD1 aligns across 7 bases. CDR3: CASSPDRAGYNEQFF. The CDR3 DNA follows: TGTGCCAGCTCGCCAGACAGGGCGGGCTACAATGAGCAGTTCTTC.